This TCR beta chain was retrieved from a study of shared clonotypes between healthy human individuals. Terminally differentiated effector memory CD45RA+ cells were left out of the naive CD8 fraction, which was CD45RO-negative and positively selected for CCR7. Sequencing used immunoSEQ multiplex PCR; TCRdb keeps in-frame clones, though not all of them. The table records hundreds of thousands of clones, 92% of them present only once. This CDR3 contains 13 residues. Germline CDR1 GTSNPN, CDR2 SVGIG (reference sequence). V lost 1 base and J lost 6, with 12 bases in between. The sequence derives from a man aged 25-40 years in good health. Sequencing input: naive CD8+ T cells sorted from blood. The chain links TRBV30 to TRBJ1-2, with unresolved D. The CDR3 sequence is CAWSGRQLHGYTF. The CDR3 DNA sequence: TGTGCCTGGAGTGGCAGGCAGTTGCATGGCTACACCTTC.